This TCR beta chain was recovered during a study of molecular identifiers for immune sequencing clone quantification. Study-wide results and caveats: Naive cells had under 1% of molecules in clones above 20 RNA copies, effectors over 97%.

This clonotype has ten or more counts. Its target is unknown. TCRdb redid the calling of the PCR reads with MiXCR, one entry per CDR3 protein. The data show about 640,000 distinct CDR3 sequences, nearly 20% seen once. Sequenced sample: naive CD8+ T cells from blood, with Jurkat cell RNA spiked in. Subset of the sample: FACS-sorted CD8+CD4-CCR7+CD45RA+ naive T cells. The TCR comes from a human donor in good health. Some libraries in this study had Jurkat cell RNA spiked in.

This CDR3 is CASSHIANQETQYF. The CDR3 DNA reads TGTGCCAGCAGCCACATAGCGAACCAAGAGACCCAGTACTTC. The V and J genes are TRBV14 and TRBJ2-5; maybe TRBD2 (5 bases). Trimming took off 3 bases at V and 0 bases at J, with 8 bases between the two ends. CDR1 and CDR2 (germline): SGHDN, FVKESK. This CDR3 has 14 amino acids.